The source of this T cell receptor (beta chain) is a study of shared clonotypes between healthy human individuals. Data came from immunoSEQ multiplex PCR; TCRdb stores just in-frame clones and leaves some out. This repertoire shows about 700,000 clones, about 91% found once; its top ten account for approximately 24%. CD45RO-negative, CCR7-positively selected cells formed the naive CD8 fraction, excluding terminally differentiated effector memory CD45RA+ cells. V was shortened by 5 bases and J by 7 bases, with 11 bases between the two germline ends. The CDR3 has 12 amino acids. CDR1 is SEHNR, CDR2 FQNEAQ, per germline (reference sequence).

The TCR comes from a man aged 30-40 years in good health. The rearrangement uses TRBV7-9 and TRBJ1-2; D ambiguous. The sequencing sample was made of naive CD8+ T cells sorted from blood. The CDR3 DNA follows: TGTGCCAGCAGCCAACCCAGAGGTGGCTACACCTTC. Translated: CASSQPRGGYTF.